A single sample gave rise to the 25 T cell receptor beta chains below, sequenced in a study of T cell responses to AZD1222 COVID-19 vaccine. Some clones are missing from TCRdb's copy, which holds only in-frame ones; the method was immunoSEQ multiplex PCR. The data hold 150,000 or so clones, with 70% to 90% observed a single time. The sample here was peripheral blood, taken on day 0 of AZD1222 vaccination. The receptors stem from an adult in good health.

This chain's CDR3 is CASSRTDLNTEAFF. As DNA, the CDR3 is TGTGCCAGCAGTAGGACAGATTTGAACACTGAAGCTTTCTTT. The V call is TRBV28, the J call TRBJ1-1, with D tentatively TRBD1 (6 bases). The CDR3 runs to 14 residues. V dropped 5 bases and J dropped 0 bases, with 10 bases sitting between them. Germline values: CDR1 MDHEN, CDR2 SYDVKM.

The chain carries TRBV9 and TRBJ1-4; no reliable D call. Per the germline V gene, CDR1 is SGDLS and CDR2 is YYNGEE. The V and J ends lost 3 bases and 8 bases respectively, with 14 bases between them. The CDR3 runs 14 residues. CDR3 nucleotides: TGTGCCAGCAGCGGCCGGACCCCGGGGGAAAAACTGTTTTTT. Translating it yields CASSGRTPGEKLFF.

J is TRBJ2-3 and V is TRBV7-9; D is possibly TRBD1 or TRBD2 (6 bases each). This CDR3 spans 16 amino acids. V lost 3 bases and J 1 base, leaving 14 bases between the germline ends. CDR1 is SEHNR, CDR2 FQNEAQ, per germline (reference sequence). The CDR3 spells CASSFGAGEGTDTQYF. CDR3 nucleotide sequence: TGTGCCAGCAGCTTCGGGGCAGGGGAGGGCACAGATACGCAGTATTTT.

The table lists this clone with a count of one. In DNA, the CDR3 is TGTGCCAGCAGACCCCCCATTGGAGGGAGTAGTCTCTACGAGCAGTACTTC. Its protein is CASRPPIGGSSLYEQYF. The chain uses TRBV28 and TRBJ2-7, with D tentatively TRBD2 (6 bases). The V and J ends lost 6 bases and 3 bases respectively, with 24 bases between them. The CDR3 totals 17 residues. Germline V gene lookup returns CDR1 MDHEN and CDR2 SYDVKM.

This chain uses TRBV6-5 with TRBJ2-1, with D unresolved. Per germline, CDR1 MNHEY and CDR2 SVGAGI. This CDR3 is built from 13 residues. Trimming stripped 0 bases from V and 10 bases from J, with 10 bases between. CDR3 residues: CASSYSGMGEQFF. For the CDR3, the DNA is TGTGCCAGCAGTTACTCGGGCATGGGAGAGCAGTTCTTC.

The chain employs TRBV7-2 and TRBJ1-2, with D perhaps TRBD1 (6 bases). Trimming removed 6 bases at V and 6 bases at J, with 20 bases between. CDR1 is SGHTA and CDR2 is FQGNSA in the germline V gene. This CDR3 is 15 amino acids long. The CDR3 sequence: CASRYPGTSTHGYTF. CDR3 bases: TGTGCCAGCAGGTACCCCGGGACAAGCACCCATGGCTACACCTTC.

The chain joins TRBV6-7 to TRBJ1-1; TRBD1 is a possible D gene (5 bases). TRBV6-7 is given ORF status, its function remaining uncertain. V lost 2 bases to trimming and J lost 1 base, with 14 bases between them. The CDR3 loop spans 16 amino acids. DNA for the CDR3: TGTGCCAGCAGTTACGCGGACCCAGGGAAGAACACTGAAGCTTTCTTT. It translates to CASSYADPGKNTEAFF.

This clone was seen once. The genes are TRBV19 and TRBJ2-3; 14 nucleotides agree with TRBD2. This CDR3 is built from 17 residues. Per germline, CDR1 LNHDA and CDR2 SQIVND (reference sequence). The V gene end was trimmed by 4 bases and the J gene end by 6 bases; junction bases not matched to a gene: 9. CDR3 in DNA: TGTGCCAGTAGTAACACTCCGGGACTAGCGGGAGAGGATACGCAGTATTTT. Translated, it gives CASSNTPGLAGEDTQYF.

The chain recombines TRBV29-1 with TRBJ1-2; D is unclear. The ends were cut back, 4 bases at V and 4 bases at J, with 10 bases in the middle. The CDR3 covers 12 residues. Germline V CDR1 and CDR2: SQVTM, ANQGSEA. CDR3 sequence reads: CSVVTGGYGYTF. The CDR3 nucleotides are TGCAGCGTTGTAACGGGTGGCTATGGCTACACCTTC.

J is TRBJ2-3 and V is TRBV5-1, with 13 bases identical to TRBD2. From germline, CDR1 is SGHRS and CDR2 YFSETQ. This CDR3 is 15 amino acids long. J lost 2 bases, V lost 7 bases, and 4 bases had no gene match. CDR3 region: CASGTSGVSTDTQYF. Here the CDR3 DNA reads TGCGCCAGCGGGACTAGCGGGGTTTCCACAGATACGCAGTATTTT.

This chain uses TRBV28 with TRBJ1-1; 12 positions match TRBD1. Trimming removed 3 bases from V and 1 base from J; junction bases left unmatched: 9. The CDR3 runs 18 residues. Germline CDR1 is MDHEN and CDR2 is SYDVKM. CDR3: CASSFSAGTGGRNTEAFF. The CDR3 DNA reads as TGTGCCAGCAGTTTCTCCGCCGGGACAGGGGGCAGGAACACTGAAGCTTTCTTT.

This clone occurred a few times. V and J are TRBV28 and TRBJ1-1; a possible D gene is TRBD1 (5 bases). This CDR3 contains 13 residues. Germline V gene sequence: CDR1 MDHEN, CDR2 SYDVKM. V shed 6 bases and J shed 4 bases, with 12 bases lying between them. This CDR3 is CASRWGEGTEAFF. In DNA form, the CDR3 reads TGTGCCAGCAGGTGGGGGGAGGGCACTGAAGCTTTCTTT.

The chain employs TRBV18 and TRBJ2-7; D assignment may be TRBD1 or TRBD2 (5 bases each). CDR1 is KGHSH, CDR2 LQKENI, per germline. V lost 4 bases to trimming and J lost 4 bases, with 17 bases between them. The CDR3 consists of 15 residues. The CDR3 DNA reads as TGTGCCAGCTCACTCAACCCTGGGACCCATTACGAGCAGTACTTC. It specifies CASSLNPGTHYEQYF.

The CDR3 protein is CASSQIGGINYGYTF. In DNA, the CDR3 is TGTGCCAGCAGCCAAATCGGAGGAATTAACTATGGCTACACCTTC. V and J are TRBV3-1 (or the pseudogene TRBV3-2) and TRBJ1-2; unclear D gene. Between the trimmed V and J ends, which lost 2 bases and 1 base, there was a span of 11 bases. Germline lookup yields CDR1 LGHDT and CDR2 YNNKEL (reference sequence). The length of the CDR3 is 15 residues.

This chain connects TRBV27 to TRBJ2-2, with D unclear. The CDR3 totals 13 residues. V gave up 3 bases and J gave up 8 bases, with 10 bases separating them. CDR1 and CDR2 from the germline V gene are MNHEY and SMNVEV (reference sequence). The CDR3, as DNA: TGTGCCAGCAGTTTCCTACTACAGGGGGAGCTGTTTTTT. It specifies CASSFLLQGELFF.

J is TRBJ1-3 and V is TRBV6-5; D is ambiguous. The CDR3 length is 14 residues. Germline V gene sequence: CDR1 MNHEY, CDR2 SVGAGI. V was cut by 4 bases and J by 4 bases, with 11 bases left in between. The CDR3 spells CASSFWLGGNTIYF. DNA for the CDR3: TGTGCCAGCAGTTTTTGGTTGGGCGGAAACACCATATATTTT.

The rearrangement uses TRBV7-6 and TRBJ1-5; D not resolved. This CDR3 is 13 amino acids long. Deletions cut 5 bases from V and 6 bases from J, with 11 bases between. Germline V gene sequence: CDR1 SGHVS, CDR2 FNYEAQ. CDR3 loop: CASSPDRVQPQHF. The CDR3, as DNA: TGTGCCAGCAGCCCTGATCGGGTTCAGCCCCAGCATTTT.

This chain's CDR3 is CASSWIEGTEAFF. The CDR3 coding sequence is TGTGCCAGCAGTTGGATCGAGGGCACTGAAGCTTTCTTT. The chain joins TRBV7-9 to TRBJ1-1; D call uncertain. The length of the CDR3 is 13 residues. The germline V gene has CDR1 SEHNR and CDR2 FQNEAQ (reference sequence). V was cut by 6 bases and J by 4 bases, with 12 bases left in between.

This chain joins TRBV27 and TRBJ1-6, with a tentative D call TRBD1 (6 bases). V was cut by 5 bases and J by 8 bases, with 13 bases left in between. The CDR3 is made up of 14 amino acids. CDR1 and CDR2 (germline): MNHEY, SMNVEV (reference sequence). DNA for the CDR3: TGTGCCAGCAGTCCCACAGGGCTCTATTCACCCCTCCACTTT. Residues: CASSPTGLYSPLHF.

This chain joins TRBV4-3 and TRBJ2-3; D is unclear. The V gene's germline CDR1 is LGHNA and CDR2 YSLEER. The CDR3 length is 15 residues. With 1 base removed from V and 6 bases from J, the gap between germline ends came to 14 bases. This chain's CDR3 is CASSQGNSMVDTQYF. CDR3 nucleotides: TGCGCCAGCAGCCAAGGCAATAGTATGGTTGATACGCAGTATTTT.

The V gene is TRBV5-4, the J gene TRBJ2-5; D might be TRBD2 (6 bases). The CDR3 is 14 residues long. The V end was cut by 0 bases, the J end by 1 base, with 7 bases between. Germline CDR1 is SGHNT and CDR2 is YYREEE (reference sequence). The CDR3, as DNA: TGTGCCAGCAGCTTGGCGGGAGTCCAAGAGACCCAGTACTTC. Encoded protein: CASSLAGVQETQYF.

V usage is TRBV30 and J usage is TRBJ2-3; tentatively, D is TRBD1 or TRBD2 (5 bases each). Germline loops: CDR1 GTSNPN, CDR2 SVGIG (reference sequence). The CDR3 spans 14 residues. Here the CDR3 reads CACEGRSSTDTQYF. The DNA of the CDR3 is TGTGCTTGCGAGGGGCGTTCTAGCACAGATACGCAGTATTTT.

The chain uses TRBV2 and TRBJ2-4, with D perhaps TRBD1 (6 bases). Germline assignment: CDR1 SNHLY and CDR2 FYNNEI. Trimming stripped 6 bases from V and 9 bases from J, with 18 bases between. The CDR3 spans 14 residues. CDR3 in amino acids: CASRRGSGPVIQYF. Written as DNA, the CDR3 is TGTGCCAGCAGGAGGGGGTCCGGGCCCGTCATTCAGTACTTC.

The chain carries TRBV5-5 and TRBJ1-5; D not certain. This CDR3 comprises 13 residues. Germline assignment: CDR1 SGHKS and CDR2 YYEKEE (reference sequence). Trimming left V 0 bases short and J 5 bases short, with 6 bases between. The CDR3 nucleotides are TGTGCCAGCAGCTTGGACAGTTATCAGCCCCAGCATTTT. It encodes CASSLDSYQPQHF.

The chain links TRBV12-1 to TRBJ1-2. TRBV12-1 is a pseudogene locus. The CDR3 covers 14 residues. The CDR3 sequence: CASYQQTEFYGYTF. In DNA form, the CDR3 reads TGTGCCAGCTACCAACAAACGGAATTCTATGGCTACACCTTC.